The 3 T cell receptor beta chains below were found in one sample sequenced in a study of response to subunit inactivated influenza vaccine. TCRdb called the RT-PCR reads again in MiXCR, with one record for every CDR3 protein. This table has some 500,000 distinct CDR3 sequences, 25% appearing once. Sequencing was performed on CD4+ T cells sorted from PBMCs, taken 5 days after vaccination. The receptor set was obtained from a man between 50 and 59 years old who received an inactivated influenza vaccine.

This clonotype has only a few counts. The rearrangement joins TRBV6-2 or TRBV6-3 to TRBJ2-2; 9 bases match TRBD2. The V gene end was trimmed by 2 bases and the J gene end by 2 bases; junction bases not matched to a gene: 12. The CDR3 runs 19 residues. In germline, CDR1 is MNHEY, CDR2 SVGEGT. The CDR3 loop reads CASSYLVGSGSPNTGELFF. CDR3 DNA: TGTGCCAGCAGTTACCTCGTGGGTAGCGGGAGCCCAAACACCGGGGAGCTGTTTTTT.

The rearrangement joins TRBV29-1 to TRBJ2-5; perhaps D is TRBD1 or TRBD2 (5 bases each). The CDR3 sequence is 13 residues long. The V gene's germline CDR1 is SQVTM and CDR2 ANQGSEA. The V end was cut by 4 bases, the J end by 1 base, with 10 bases between. CDR3 residues: CSVVPGTQETQYF. The CDR3 region has the DNA TGCAGCGTTGTCCCGGGGACCCAAGAGACCCAGTACTTC.

V usage is TRBV20-1 and J usage is TRBJ2-1; D is undetermined. Per germline, CDR1 DFQATT and CDR2 SNEGSKA (reference sequence). The CDR3 extends over 15 amino acids. Deletions cut 0 bases from V and 0 bases from J, with 9 bases between. CDR3 loop: CSARDYLSSYNEQFF. CDR3 DNA: TGCAGTGCTAGAGACTACCTGAGCTCCTACAATGAGCAGTTCTTC.